The 27 T cell receptor beta chains presented below share a single source sample, sequenced in a study of T cells in Graves' hyperthyroidism and ophthalmopathy. The TCR beta CDR3 regions underwent amplification using RNA transcripts as the source. The HTBI primer set was used in a first-round RT-PCR of the TCR CDR3. MiXCR, applied by TCRdb to the multiplex PCR reads, yields one record per CDR3 protein. The sample includes 450,000 to 700,000 distinct CDR3 sequences, roughly 46% of them seen just once. The sequenced sample consisted of peripheral blood or thyroid tissue (not recorded which). These TCRs come from an adult woman with Graves' disease, either hyperthyroidism or ophthalmopathy (not recorded which).

This clonotype has at least ten counts. The J gene is TRBJ1-5, the V gene TRBV7-3; TRBD1 agrees at 9 bases. V shed 1 base and J 5 bases; nucleotides not matched to a gene: 3. This CDR3 contains 15 residues. Germline V lookup: CDR1 SGHTA, CDR2 FQGTGA. CDR3 coding DNA: TGTGCCAGCAGCTTAAGAGGGACAGGGTATCAGCCCCAGCATTTT. This codes for CASSLRGTGYQPQHF.

Turning to this clonotype: This clone may be a read error of a much larger clone one base away. The genes are TRBV27 and TRBJ1-2; possible D gene TRBD1, 6 bases. With 5 bases removed from V and 4 bases from J, the gap between germline ends came to 14 bases. The CDR3 runs to 14 residues. Germline assignment: CDR1 MNHEY and CDR2 SMNVEV (reference sequence). CDR3 region: CASSPKQGLYGYTF. For the CDR3, the DNA is TGTGCCAGCAGTCCGAAACAGGGCCTCTATGGCTACACCTTC.

This clonotype was found many times. The genes are TRBV12-3 or TRBV12-4 and TRBJ1-2; 8 nucleotides agree with TRBD1. V lost 4 bases to trimming and J lost 4 bases; unmatched junction nucleotides: 5. The CDR3 runs to 14 residues. This CDR3 reads CASSSGGWSYGYTF. The CDR3 DNA reads as TGTGCCAGCAGTTCAGGGGGCTGGTCCTATGGCTACACCTTC.

This clonotype showed up just once. The chain is built from TRBV24-1 and TRBJ1-5, with 10 nucleotides matching TRBD1. Germline V CDR1 and CDR2: KGHDR, SFDVKD. The CDR3 has 16 residues. V was clipped by 3 bases and J by 3 bases; unmatched bases: 4. CDR3 DNA: TGTGCCACCAGTGATGCCGGGACAGGGGCCAATCAGCCCCAGCATTTT. Its protein is CATSDAGTGANQPQHF.

This clonotype has just a few counts. This chain links TRBV12-3 or TRBV12-4 with TRBJ1-1; 9 bases map to TRBD1. V shed 4 bases, J shed 6 bases, and the junction held 6 bases outside the gene matches. The CDR3 covers 14 residues. The CDR3: CASSWPGQGAEAFF. CDR3 nucleotide sequence: TGTGCCAGCAGTTGGCCGGGACAGGGCGCTGAAGCTTTCTTT.

A note on this clonotype: A much larger clonotype is one base distant, so this may be a read error. V is TRBV3-1 and J is TRBJ2-5; D gene uncertain. V lost 3 bases and J lost 2, with 7 bases in between. Germline values: CDR1 LGHDT, CDR2 YNNKEL (reference sequence). The CDR3 length is 13 residues. DNA for the CDR3: TGTGCCAGCAGCCAGTTTCGGCAAGAGACCCAGTACTTC. Translation gives CASSQFRQETQYF.

This sequence joins TRBV5-1 and TRBJ1-5; 7 nucleotides line up with TRBD1. Unmatched junction bases numbered 4, after V lost 3 bases and J lost 7 bases. The CDR3 is 13 amino acids. The germline V gene has CDR1 SGHRS and CDR2 YFSETQ. This chain's CDR3 is CASSSQQGQPQHF. The CDR3 DNA is TGCGCCAGCAGCTCCCAACAGGGGCAGCCCCAGCATTTT.

On this clonotype itself: A much larger clone differs from this one at a single base, so this may be a read error. The chain couples TRBV27 to TRBJ2-7; 7 bases are shared with TRBD1. The V and J ends lost 5 bases and 3 bases, in that order; junction bases with no gene match: 7. This CDR3 is built from 14 residues. Germline V lookup: CDR1 MNHEY, CDR2 SMNVEV (reference sequence). The DNA of the CDR3 is TGTGCCAGCAGTAATCCGGGACAGCACTACGAGCAGTACTTC. It is translated as CASSNPGQHYEQYF.

The V call is TRBV19, the J call TRBJ2-6, with a weak D call TRBD1 (6 bases). Per germline, CDR1 LNHDA and CDR2 SQIVND (reference sequence). Trimming pared 5 bases from V and 16 bases from J, leaving 9 bases between. The CDR3 extends over 10 amino acids. The CDR3: CASSARGLTF. In DNA form, the CDR3 reads TGTGCCAGTAGTGCTAGGGGGCTGACTTTC.

The chain is built from TRBV15 and TRBJ2-7; D possibly matches TRBD1 or TRBD2 (5 bases each). The ends were cut back, 0 bases at V and 3 bases at J, with 12 bases in the middle. This CDR3 has 15 amino acids. CDR1 is LNHNV and CDR2 is YYDKDF in the germline V gene (reference sequence). For the CDR3, the DNA is TGTGCCACCAGCAGAGAACCGGGACCGAACTACGAGCAGTACTTC. This sequence encodes CATSREPGPNYEQYF. Together with reference TRBV15 and TRBJ2-7, the CDR3 gives the full variable domain: DAMVIQNPRYQVTQFGKPVTLSCSQTLNHNVMYWYQQKSSQAPKLLFHYYDKDFNNEADTPDNFQSRRPNTSFCFLDIRSPGLGDTAMYLCATSREPGPNYEQYFGPGTRLTVT.

The chain couples TRBV16 to TRBJ2-5; 9 positions match TRBD2. CDR1 KGHSY and CDR2 FQNENV come from the germline V gene. The V gene end was trimmed by 4 bases and the J gene end by 4 bases; junction bases not matched to a gene: 16. CDR3 length: 18 residues. CDR3 sequence (DNA): TGTGCCAGCAGCCCTGAAGGGGTAGCGGGAGATGGGGGAGAGACCCAGTACTTC. Its protein is CASSPEGVAGDGGETQYF.

Ten or more counts support this clonotype. This sequence joins TRBV6-5 and TRBJ2-5, with D possibly TRBD2 on 6 matching bases. V shed 7 bases and J shed 4 bases, with 10 bases lying between them. The CDR3 has 12 amino acids. Germline-derived CDR1 and CDR2 are MNHEY and SVGAGI. CDR3 residues: CASNTAGETQYF. CDR3 DNA sequence: TGTGCCAGCAATACAGCGGGAGAGACCCAGTACTTC.

This chain uses TRBV7-3 with TRBJ2-1; possible D gene TRBD1, 5 bases. CDR1 and CDR2 (germline): SGHTA, FQGTGA. Trimming removed 3 bases from V and 8 bases from J, with 11 bases in between. The CDR3 totals 13 residues. The CDR3 bases are TGTGCCAGCAGCTTGGTACCCAGGGATGAGCAGTTCTTC. This sequence encodes CASSLVPRDEQFF.

The genes are TRBV19 and TRBJ1-2, with TRBD1 identical over 7 bases. Trimming cost V 3 bases and J 0 bases; bases outside gene matches: 7. The germline V gene has CDR1 LNHDA and CDR2 SQIVND (reference sequence). This CDR3 has 16 amino acids. The CDR3 region is CASSMETGTTNYGYTF. The DNA of the CDR3 is TGTGCCAGTAGTATGGAGACAGGGACCACTAACTATGGCTACACCTTC.

This clonotype was observed many times. The chain links TRBV6-5 to TRBJ2-5; the D gene is possibly TRBD2 (5 bases). The germline V gene has CDR1 MNHEY and CDR2 SVGAGI. The CDR3 consists of 14 residues. Deletions cut 6 bases from V and 7 bases from J, with 18 bases between. CDR3 region: CASSPGGYEGTQYF. The CDR3, as DNA: TGTGCCAGCAGCCCCGGCGGGTATGAAGGGACCCAGTACTTC.

This clonotype occurred many times. The rearrangement uses TRBV7-9 and TRBJ2-7, with TRBD2 identical over 10 bases. Germline lookup yields CDR1 SEHNR and CDR2 FQNEAQ (reference sequence). V lost 0 bases to trimming and J lost 7 bases; unmatched junction nucleotides: 6. The CDR3 is 15 residues long. In DNA form, the CDR3 reads TGTGCCAGCAGCTTAGCGCTAGCGGGAGTGGAAGAGCAGTACTTC. This sequence encodes CASSLALAGVEEQYF.

This sequence joins TRBV5-1 and TRBJ2-3; 7 bases agree with TRBD1. V was pared by 4 bases and J by 1 base, with 12 bases of the junction left unmatched. The CDR3 runs to 17 residues. CDR1 and CDR2 (germline): SGHRS, YFSETQ. The CDR3 DNA follows: TGCGCCAGCAGCCGGATGGGGGCAGGGGGAGGCACAGATACGCAGTATTTT. Its translation: CASSRMGAGGGTDTQYF.

V gene TRBV20-1 combines with J gene TRBJ1-5, with D possibly TRBD1 on 6 matching bases. The V end was cut by 4 bases, the J end by 7 bases, with 20 bases between. The CDR3 consists of 15 residues. Germline V gives CDR1 DFQATT, CDR2 SNEGSKA (reference sequence). Here the CDR3 reads CSATTRGRGGQPQHF. In DNA form, the CDR3 reads TGCAGTGCTACGACCCGGGGCAGGGGAGGCCAGCCCCAGCATTTT.

This clonotype was counted many times. The genes are TRBV5-1 and TRBJ1-5; tentative D call: TRBD1 (5 bases). The CDR3 runs to 16 residues. CDR1 SGHRS and CDR2 YFSETQ come from the germline V gene. Trimming removed 4 bases from V and 5 bases from J, with 19 bases in between. As DNA, the CDR3 is TGCGCCAGCAGCCGGACGGCAACAGGCGTGCATCAGCCCCAGCATTTT. Its translation: CASSRTATGVHQPQHF.

About this clonotype: The conserved closing phenylalanine or tryptophan is absent in this CDR3, likely reflecting a read error. The DNA is omitted, as the CDR3 cannot be located on it reliably, and the CDR3 follows TCRdb's listing. This chain connects TRBV10-3 to TRBJ1-6; the table calls TRBD1, which could not be checked here. In germline, CDR1 is ENHRY, CDR2 SYGVKD. The CDR3 region is 9 residues in length, termini included. This chain's CDR3 is CAIRRDVNY.

This clonotype was seen just once. As DNA, the CDR3 is TGTGCCAGCAGCACGGGACTAGCGAACACCTACGAGCAGTACTTC. This encodes CASSTGLANTYEQYF. The chain uses TRBV7-2 and TRBJ2-7; TRBD2 aligns across 10 bases. J gave up 2 bases and V 5 bases, and 6 bases lay outside the gene matches. The germline gives CDR1 SGHTA, CDR2 FQGNSA. The CDR3 totals 15 residues.

Many counts were recorded for this clonotype. This chain links TRBV15 with TRBJ1-1; the D gene is possibly TRBD1 (5 bases). Germline V gene lookup returns CDR1 LNHNV and CDR2 YYDKDF (reference sequence). The CDR3 consists of 15 residues. The V gene lost 5 bases and the J gene lost 1 base, with 14 bases spanning the gap. The CDR3 nucleotides are TGTGCCACCAGCTCGCCGGGGGGGGGGAACACTGAAGCTTTCTTT. Translated: CATSSPGGGNTEAFF.

The rearrangement joins TRBV25-1 to TRBJ2-2; D might be TRBD2 (6 bases). The ends were cut back, 6 bases at V and 5 bases at J, with 22 bases in the middle. Germline values: CDR1 MGHDK, CDR2 SYGVNS. The CDR3 contains 17 residues. The CDR3 reads CASSPSDGGRRTGELFF. The DNA for the CDR3 is TGTGCCAGCAGCCCTTCGGATGGGGGGAGACGGACCGGGGAGCTGTTTTTT.

This clonotype was seen at least ten times. This chain joins TRBV19 and TRBJ1-2, with D perhaps TRBD1 (6 bases). Germline V gene lookup returns CDR1 LNHDA and CDR2 SQIVND (reference sequence). V dropped 3 bases and J dropped 4 bases, with 12 bases sitting between them. This CDR3 has 14 amino acids. The CDR3 reads CASSIPQGTYGYTF. Here the CDR3 DNA reads TGTGCCAGTAGTATTCCACAGGGTACCTATGGCTACACCTTC.

The sample holds many counts of this clonotype. The chain links TRBV25-1 to TRBJ2-2; the D gene is possibly TRBD2 (6 bases). The CDR3 has 13 amino acids. Germline V lookup: CDR1 MGHDK, CDR2 SYGVNS. The V end lost 7 bases, the J end lost 7 bases, and 13 bases lay between the germline ends. CDR3 loop: CASKREAGGELFF. The CDR3 DNA sequence: TGTGCCAGCAAGAGGGAGGCGGGCGGGGAGCTGTTTTTT.

V gene TRBV29-1 combines with J gene TRBJ1-1, with D maybe TRBD1 (6 bases). Per the germline V gene, CDR1 is SQVTM and CDR2 is ANQGSEA. This CDR3 contains 11 residues. V dropped 6 bases and J dropped 10 bases, with 15 bases sitting between them. The CDR3 spells CSVLRGRLAFF. In DNA, the CDR3 is TGCAGCGTCCTCCGGGGGCGCCTAGCTTTCTTT. The full variable domain, with the rest looked up from reference TRBV29-1 and TRBJ1-1, is SAVISQKPSRDICQRGTSLTIQCQVDSQVTMMFWYRQQPGQSLTLIATANQGSEATYESGFVIDKFPISRPNLTFSTLTVSNMSPEDSSIYLCSVLRGRLAFFGQGTRLTVV.

This clonotype was counted a few times. The V gene is TRBV4-1, the J gene TRBJ2-7; no clear D gene. Germline CDR1 and CDR2: MGHRA and YSYEKL. The CDR3 is 14 residues long. Trimming stripped 4 bases from V and 0 bases from J, with 10 bases between. The DNA for the CDR3 is TGCGCCAGCAGCCCCATGGTGGGCTCCTACGAGCAGTACTTC. This encodes CASSPMVGSYEQYF.